These T cell receptor beta chains were read from a single sample in a study of cytomegalovirus exposure and HLA in healthy donors. Produced via immunoSEQ multiplex PCR; TCRdb's table is partial and in-frame only. In the table there are 50,000 or so clones, roughly nine tenths of which are singletons. Sequenced material: PBMCs. Receptors were obtained from a woman aged 25 to 39 in good health and CMV-seronegative. Each CDR3 is given with its conserved first and last residue. D genes are given only for firm matches. Size tells how often a clone was seen (once, few, many) or the class of an expanded clone, and some rows leave it out.

d_gene	v_gene	abundance	j_gene	CDR3nt	CDR3aa
TRBD1	TRBV9	-	TRBJ1-5	TGTGCCAGCAGCGTGGGGGACAGACTTTTCAATCAGCCCCAGCATTTT	CASSVGDRLFNQPQHF
-	TRBV27	-	TRBJ1-1	TGTGCCAGCAGAGCGTCCGGGGGAACGAACACTGAAGCTTTCTTT	CASRASGGTNTEAFF
TRBD2	TRBV10-3	-	TRBJ2-5	TGTGCCATCGGGGCACTAGCGGCCACCCAAGAGACCCAGTACTTC	CAIGALAATQETQYF
TRBD1	TRBV27	-	TRBJ1-4	TGTGCCAGCAGCCCGGGACAGGCCAATGAAAAACTGTTTTTT	CASSPGQANEKLFF
TRBD1	TRBV11-1	-	TRBJ2-7	TGTGCCAGCAGCTTAGGGCTTGTGGCAGGGGGCGAGCAGTACTTC	CASSLGLVAGGEQYF
TRBD2	TRBV5-6	-	TRBJ2-3	TGTGCCAGCAGCTTCAGCGGGAGTAGGGATACGCAGTATTTT	CASSFSGSRDTQYF
TRBD2	TRBV18	-	TRBJ2-7	TGTGCCAGCTCACCACCAGGGGTAGCGGGAGCTCGCGAGCAGTACTTC	CASSPPGVAGAREQYF
TRBD1	TRBV30	-	TRBJ2-7	TGTGCCTGGACCCAGGGACAGATGAGCTCCTACGAGCAGTACTTC	CAWTQGQMSSYEQYF
-	TRBV5-1	-	TRBJ2-1	TGCGCCAGCAGCTTGCTAGGGGGGGCCAATGAGCAGTTCTTC	CASSLLGGANEQFF
TRBD1	TRBV11-3	-	TRBJ1-5	TGTGCCAGCAGCACCCCATCGACAGGGAGTAATTTGAGTAATCAGCCCCAGCATTTT	CASSTPSTGSNLSNQPQHF
-	TRBV6-5	once	TRBJ2-3	TGTGCCAGCACCTCGAGTTCTACAGATACGCAGTATTTT	CASTSSSTDTQYF
TRBD1	TRBV18	-	TRBJ1-4	TGTGCCAGCTCACCCCCGAAGGGGGCAATTCCTGAAAAACTGTTTTTT	CASSPPKGAIPEKLFF
TRBD2	TRBV7-9	-	TRBJ2-1	TGTGCCAGCAGCTTAGGAAGCGGGAGTATAAATGAGCAGTTCTTC	CASSLGSGSINEQFF
TRBD1	TRBV6-5	-	TRBJ1-3	TGTGCCAGCAGTTACTCGACAGGGATTGGAAACACCATATATTTT	CASSYSTGIGNTIYF